This T cell receptor (beta chain) was sequenced for a study of CD8+CD57+ T cells in acquired aplastic anemia. Looking at the study overall: When averaged, DNA from sorted CD4+ and CD8+ cells came to 3.2 ug.

By flow cytometry, patients selected for sequencing had shown an expansion of CD8+CD57+ cells. As a group, the patients uniformly had severe acquired aplastic anemia. On this clonotype itself: Its antigen is unidentified.

The study profiled TCR beta VDJ and CDR3 using genomic DNA as template. TCRdb reanalysed the reads using MiXCR and keeps one entry per CDR3 protein. Among approximately 150,000 distinct CDR3 sequences, roughly 50% were seen once, and the ten largest hold about 2.9%. Looked up from germline, CDR1 is LNHDA and CDR2 is SQIVND (reference sequence). V dropped 3 bases and J dropped 3 bases, with 11 bases sitting between them. The CDR3 consists of 14 residues. The study's findings and limits: Over 25 shared CD8+ CDR3s appeared highly expressed within patients' immunodominant clones. Levels of CD8+ Simpson's diversity were not significantly distinct in patients versus controls.

The chain couples TRBV19 to TRBJ2-5; a weak D match, TRBD2 (6 bases). The TCR sequence derives from a human donor with aplastic anemia. Material for sequencing was sorted CD4+, CD8+, or CD8+CD57+ T cells (not recorded which) from PBMCs. DNA of the CDR3: TGTGCCAGTAGTATTCTTTGGGGGGAAGAGACCCAGTACTTC. Translating gives CASSILWGEETQYF.